A single sample gave rise to the 10 T cell receptor beta chains below, sequenced in a study of T cell changes during pregnancy in multiple sclerosis. This table comes from immunoSEQ multiplex PCR, and its TCRdb copy is limited to in-frame clones, with some not included. The sample has under 80,000 clones; approximately 88% are singletons. The input for sequencing was peripheral blood, taken in the first trimester of pregnancy. The receptors were gathered from a female donor with multiple sclerosis, enrolled in a pregnancy study.

The chain combines TRBV7-9 with TRBJ1-1, with D tentatively TRBD1 (5 bases). Between the trimmed V and J ends, which lost 2 bases and 4 bases, there was a span of 14 bases. The CDR3 extends over 15 amino acids. In germline, CDR1 is SEHNR, CDR2 FQNEAQ (reference sequence). CDR3 in DNA: TGTGCCAGCAGCTTATTCGCAGGGTTGGCCACTGAAGCTTTCTTT. Residues: CASSLFAGLATEAFF.

The V and J genes are TRBV2 and TRBJ2-7; 9 nucleotides agree with TRBD2. The CDR3 has 18 amino acids. The trim removed 7 bases at V and 0 bases at J, leaving 16 bases unmatched. Per the germline V gene, CDR1 is SNHLY and CDR2 is FYNNEI. In DNA, the CDR3 is TGTGCCAGCAAGTTCTTAGCGGGAGAGTCCGAAAGCTCCTACGAGCAGTACTTC. Translated, it gives CASKFLAGESESSYEQYF.

J is TRBJ2-7 and V is TRBV13, with 8 nucleotides matching TRBD2. Germline values: CDR1 PRHDT, CDR2 FYEKMQ (reference sequence). The CDR3 runs to 14 residues. After removal of 4 bases from V and 2 bases from J, the junction contained 4 bases not matched to a gene. CDR3 amino acids: CASSSSGRPYEQYF. CDR3 sequence (DNA): TGTGCCAGCAGCTCTAGCGGGCGCCCCTACGAGCAGTACTTC.

The genes are TRBV7-2 and TRBJ2-5; 8 nucleotides line up with TRBD2. V shed 5 bases and J 3 bases; nucleotides not matched to a gene: 5. CDR1 is SGHTA and CDR2 is FQGNSA in the germline V gene. The length of the CDR3 is 14 residues. CDR3 DNA: TGTGCCAGCAGCAGAAATAGCGGGGAAGAGACCCAGTACTTC. The encoded protein is CASSRNSGEETQYF.

The chain combines TRBV7-9 with TRBJ1-5; D possibly corresponds to TRBD1 (6 bases). CDR1 SEHNR and CDR2 FQNEAQ come from the germline V gene (reference sequence). This CDR3 region has 18 residues. The germline V and J ends were trimmed by 2 bases and 2 bases, with 19 bases remaining between them. The CDR3 is CASSLPPVPGQGNQPQHF. CDR3 nucleotides: TGTGCCAGCAGCTTACCTCCAGTACCGGGACAAGGCAATCAGCCCCAGCATTTT.

The chain carries TRBV18 and TRBJ1-5, with D perhaps matching TRBD1 (6 bases). Trimming cost V 2 bases and J 3 bases, with 11 bases left between them. This CDR3 is built from 15 residues. Germline lookup yields CDR1 KGHSH and CDR2 LQKENI. DNA of the CDR3: TGTGCCAGCTCACCAAACGGACAGCCCAATCAGCCCCAGCATTTT. It codes for CASSPNGQPNQPQHF.

The chain has TRBV19 and TRBJ1-3; 9 nucleotides line up with TRBD1. In germline, CDR1 is LNHDA, CDR2 SQIVND (reference sequence). V was pared by 4 bases and J by 4 bases, with 5 bases of the junction left unmatched. The CDR3 totals 15 residues. The CDR3, as DNA: TGTGCCAGTAGTAATACAGGGGGCGGCGGAAACACCATATATTTT. Residues: CASSNTGGGGNTIYF.

V usage is TRBV7-9 and J usage is TRBJ2-7; D is perhaps TRBD2 (6 bases). Trimming took 5 bases from V and 3 from J, leaving 14 bases between them. The CDR3 runs 14 residues. CDR1 is SEHNR, CDR2 FQNEAQ, per germline (reference sequence). This chain's CDR3 is CASSVRGTHYEQYF. DNA for the CDR3: TGTGCCAGCAGCGTAAGAGGGACTCACTACGAGCAGTACTTC.

This chain connects TRBV11-1 to TRBJ1-3, with unresolved D. Germline loops: CDR1 SGHAT, CDR2 FQDESV (reference sequence). Trimming removed 1 base at V and 1 base at J, with 8 bases between. The CDR3 extends over 15 amino acids. CDR3 coding DNA: TGTGCCAGCAGCTTAGAGCGCCCATCTGGAAACACCATATATTTT. Protein sequence: CASSLERPSGNTIYF.

The V and J genes are TRBV28 and TRBJ2-7, with 9 nucleotides matching TRBD2. This CDR3 contains 14 residues. Germline CDR1 is MDHEN and CDR2 is SYDVKM. V lost 5 bases to trimming and J lost 2 bases; unmatched junction nucleotides: 4. For the CDR3, the DNA is TGTGCCAGCAGTCTAGCGGGATCGACCTACGAGCAGTACTTC. Translated: CASSLAGSTYEQYF.